The text below deals with one T cell receptor beta chain. Only one count was recorded for this clone. Its antigen remains unidentified. One base away there is no much larger clone; base qualities are not given. The source of the sample is a study of blood T cell repertoires in COVID-19 (dated by TCRdb to 2019 to 2021). With regard to the full study: Samples covering the acute and convalescent phases of COVID-19 were provided by collaborators in the United States, Italy and Spain. A freely available public database, intended as a resource for researchers studying the immune response to SARS-CoV-2, is where the repertoires were released. The sample metadata nearly always contained a de-identified subject ID, COVID-19 status, age in years and sex. The samples were drawn from the first 160 participants of the ongoing ImmuneRACE study and from 1,254 subjects provided by 6 global collaborators. The prospective study material was composed of cDNA or gDNA derived from T cells, B-cell-depleted T cells, or PBMCs. Where available, HLA class I and class II types were obtained from metadata supplied by the sample provider rather than from assay-based typing. The dataset comprised deeply sampled blood TCRbeta repertoires from subjects exposed to, actively infected with, or recovered from COVID-19. Broad study findings and their caveats: How much clinical and demographic metadata was included differed by source and by participant, and the metadata was provided uncurated.

V has 4 bases trimmed and J has 7 bases trimmed; junction bases matching no gene number 8. Taken from cysteine to phenylalanine, the CDR3 has 14 residues. Only CDR3 DNA remains: 42 bases, in frame from the first base. From a lookup of the germline V gene, CDR1 and CDR2 are SGHTA and FQGTGA. Collaborating institutions collected whole blood in K2EDTA tubes following their own protocols. For TCRbeta analysis, collaborators shipped samples in one of three forms: frozen whole blood, isolated PBMCs, or DNA extracted from either of those sample types. TCRbeta CDR3 regions were amplified from genomic DNA using the immunoSEQ Assay, a bias-controlled multiplex PCR. Regarding the original processing steps: Nucleated cell counts per sample were estimated from amplification of reference gene primers within the assay. To quantify the absolute abundance of each unique TCRbeta CDR3 rearrangement, sequence reads were collapsed and filtered. For each sample, productive Simpson clonality was calculated as the square root of Simpson's diversity index over productive rearrangements. TCRdb obtained this table from immuneACCESS and retained in-frame rearrangements with V and J assigned. These tables miss some clones; where compared with another copy, unresolved V genes account for less than half of the shortfall, and the remainder is unexplained. V and J calls and clone size are given by that table; D and trimming were obtained from the DNA. Present in this sample are nearly 55,000 clones, 85% to 90% of which were seen just once. The ten largest clones represent 12% of the sample.

The receptor was isolated from a man between 65 and 79 years old with active COVID-19. The source material was peripheral blood. Recombination joined TRBV7-3 with TRBJ1-1, and 8 junction bases match TRBD1. The CDR3 reads CASSSQGVRSEAFF. The nucleotide sequence reads TGTGCCAGCAGCTCACAGGGGGTTCGAAGTGAAGCTTTCTTT.